This T cell receptor beta chain is from a study of blood T cell repertoires in COVID-19. As processed by the authors: It was from reference gene primer amplification that nucleated cell counts were estimated. Profiled with immunoSEQ multiplex PCR; TCRdb holds only in-frame clones, not every one. The V and J calls and clone size come from that table; D and trimming were worked out from the DNA. Among 240,000 or so clones listed, roughly nine tenths were seen once. V was pared by 3 bases and J by 4 bases, with 7 bases of the junction left unmatched. The CDR3 spans 15 residues. Germline V gene sequence: CDR1 GTSNPN, CDR2 SVGIG (reference sequence).

Sequenced: peripheral blood. This chain links TRBV30 with TRBJ2-5; TRBD1 agrees at 11 bases. The source of this sequence is a man aged 60 to 69 with acute or convalescent COVID-19. The CDR3 region has the DNA TGTGCCTGGAGCACGGACAGGGGGCTTCTAGAGACCCAGTACTTC. It translates to CAWSTDRGLLETQYF.